The present entry profiles one T cell receptor (beta chain) with its context. J gave up 1 base and V 6 bases, and 6 bases lay outside the gene matches. From germline, CDR1 is MNHNS and CDR2 SASEGT. CDR3 length equals 15 residues. The sample comes from a study of radiotherapy plus CTLA-4 blockade in lung cancer. Sequenced by immunoSEQ multiplex PCR; TCRdb stores in-frame clones only, minus some. The sample lists 35,000 to 40,000 clones, just over 85% occurring once. V usage is TRBV6-1 and J usage is TRBJ1-2; TRBD1 aligns across 9 bases. Sequencing used peripheral blood, obtained from a patient treated with radiotherapy plus ipilimumab. The receptor's source is a human donor with non-small cell lung cancer whose response to radiotherapy plus ipilimumab could not be evaluated. The DNA for the CDR3 is TGTGCCAGCAGGACCGACAGGGGGAGTAACTATGGCTACACCTTC. The encoded protein is CASRTDRGSNYGYTF.